Listed here are 16 T cell receptor beta chains from one sample, sequenced in a study of blood T cell repertoires in COVID-19 (dated by TCRdb to between 2020 and 2021). Library preparation employed the immunoSEQ multiplex PCR assay. Here the immuneACCESS table is served through TCRdb, limited to in-frame sequences with V and J called. Missing clones are a known gap in these copies; in checked studies unresolved V genes cover under half, and the rest lacks a known reason. The sample table holds about 130,000 clones, of which around 80% were seen once. The ten largest clones take up 1.9% of the sample. The sequencing input was peripheral blood. Receptors originate from a man between 65 and 85 years old with acute or convalescent COVID-19.

The rearrangement links TRBV2 to TRBJ1-2; D ambiguous. The CDR3 covers 11 residues. V shed 5 bases and J shed 5 bases, with 6 bases lying between them. Germline loops: CDR1 SNHLY, CDR2 FYNNEI. For the CDR3, the DNA is TGTGCCAGCAGTCGACTTTATGGCTACACCTTC. Protein product: CASSRLYGYTF.

The rearrangement links TRBV6-6 to TRBJ1-5, with 12 nucleotides matching TRBD1. With 5 bases clipped from V and 1 base from J, the junction kept 12 bases outside the gene matches. Germline assignment: CDR1 MNHNY and CDR2 SVGAGI (reference sequence). The CDR3 consists of 19 residues. CDR3 residues: CASSLRSLGQGASNQPQHF. CDR3 DNA sequence: TGTGCCAGCAGTCTCAGATCGCTGGGACAGGGGGCGAGCAATCAGCCCCAGCATTTT.

This chain connects TRBV7-6 to TRBJ2-7; TRBD1 agrees at 10 bases. Germline loops: CDR1 SGHVS, CDR2 FNYEAQ. The J segment lost 1 base and the V segment lost 5 bases, leaving 5 bases of the junction unmatched. This CDR3 is 15 amino acids long. The CDR3 region has the DNA TGTGCCAGCAGCCATCCGGGACAGGGGTCCTACGAGCAGTACTTC. Protein sequence: CASSHPGQGSYEQYF.

This clone has more than one count but fewer than ten. The chain couples TRBV6-1 to TRBJ1-3; D is possibly TRBD1 (5 bases). CDR3 length: 15 amino acids. V was trimmed by 1 base and J by 8 bases, leaving 15 bases between them. CDR1 MNHNS and CDR2 SASEGT come from the germline V gene. CDR3 sequence: CASSEGRVTGDTIYF. The CDR3 coding sequence is TGTGCCAGCAGTGAAGGGAGGGTGACGGGGGACACCATATATTTT.

The chain employs TRBV7-2 and TRBJ2-5; D may be TRBD2 (7 bases). This CDR3 comprises 16 residues. The germline V and J ends were trimmed by 8 bases and 2 bases, with 21 bases remaining between them. Germline CDR1 is SGHTA and CDR2 is FQGNSA. CDR3 protein: CASRWGGTLSQETQYF. The CDR3 DNA sequence: TGTGCCAGCCGTTGGGGGGGCACACTCTCACAAGAGACCCAGTACTTC.

Only a few counts were recorded for this clone. V usage is TRBV11-3 and J usage is TRBJ2-1, with TRBD2 identical over 13 bases. Germline assignment: CDR1 SGHNT and CDR2 YENEEA. The CDR3 spans 17 residues. The junction had 9 bases not matched to a gene; V was cut back by 3 bases and J by 7 bases. CDR3 coding DNA: TGTGCCAGCAGCTTTGCCCTGGGACTAGCGGGGCCTAATGAGCAGTTCTTC. Residues: CASSFALGLAGPNEQFF.

The rearrangement uses TRBV6-1 and TRBJ1-2, with a tentative D call TRBD1 (5 bases). The V gene's germline CDR1 is MNHNS and CDR2 SASEGT. The CDR3 totals 14 residues. V was trimmed by 0 bases and J by 5 bases, leaving 10 bases between them. This CDR3 reads CASSEALTGYGYTF. CDR3 bases: TGTGCCAGCAGTGAAGCTCTAACAGGATATGGCTACACCTTC.

V usage is TRBV11-3 and J usage is TRBJ2-7; TRBD1 might be the D (6 bases). Per the germline V gene, CDR1 is SGHNT and CDR2 is YENEEA. The ends were cut back, 1 base at V and 4 bases at J, with 11 bases in the middle. CDR3 length: 14 residues. This chain's CDR3 is CASSLGTGLYEQYF. The DNA for the CDR3 is TGTGCCAGCAGCTTAGGAACAGGGCTGTACGAGCAGTACTTC.

V gene TRBV14 combines with J gene TRBJ2-2, with D possibly TRBD1 on 5 matching bases. CDR3 size: 11 residues. Germline assignment: CDR1 SGHDN and CDR2 FVKESK. V lost 8 bases, J lost 8 bases, and 9 bases lay in between. Written as DNA, the CDR3 is TGTGCCAGCGGACAAGCGGGGGAGCTGTTTTTT. As protein: CASGQAGELFF.

The chain is built from TRBV9 and TRBJ2-7, with D perhaps matching TRBD1 (6 bases). The length of the CDR3 is 15 residues. V lost 0 bases and J lost 5, with 15 bases in between. The germline gives CDR1 SGDLS, CDR2 YYNGEE. The CDR3 DNA follows: TGTGCCAGCAGCGTAGACAGGGCCCTCGGGAACGAGCAGTACTTC. This codes for CASSVDRALGNEQYF.

V gene TRBV6-8 combines with J gene TRBJ2-2; D possibly corresponds to TRBD2 (5 bases). Germline loops: CDR1 MNHGY, CDR2 SAAAGT. The CDR3 spans 20 residues. Deletions cut 7 bases from V and 0 bases from J, with 27 bases between. CDR3 region: CASTRPGGEIRSPNTGELFF. In DNA form, the CDR3 reads TGTGCCAGCACGCGGCCCGGAGGCGAGATCAGAAGTCCGAACACCGGGGAGCTGTTTTTT.

The chain joins TRBV18 to TRBJ1-3, with D perhaps TRBD1 (5 bases). The CDR3 has 16 residues. Between the trimmed V and J ends, which lost 3 bases and 3 bases, there was a span of 15 bases. Germline V gives CDR1 KGHSH, CDR2 LQKENI. CDR3: CASSPLRPRDGNTIYF. CDR3 sequence (DNA): TGTGCCAGCTCACCCCTCCGACCCAGGGATGGAAACACCATATATTTT. Looking up the rest from reference TRBV18 and TRBJ1-3 gives the full variable domain: NAGVMQNPRHLVRRRGQEARLRCSPMKGHSHVYWYRQLPEEGLKFMVYLQKENIIDESGMPKERFSAEFPKEGPSILRIQQVVRGDSAAYFCASSPLRPRDGNTIYFGEGSWLTVV.

The chain joins TRBV5-1 to TRBJ1-5; no clear D gene. Trimming took off 4 bases at V and 0 bases at J, with 8 bases between the two ends. The germline V gene has CDR1 SGHRS and CDR2 YFSETQ. The CDR3 has 14 amino acids. The DNA for the CDR3 is TGCGCCAGCAGCCCGGGTGGTAGCAATCAGCCCCAGCATTTT. Its translation is CASSPGGSNQPQHF.

The V and J genes are TRBV19 and TRBJ1-2; tentative D call: TRBD1 (5 bases). Germline-derived CDR1 and CDR2 are LNHDA and SQIVND (reference sequence). The ends were cut back, 7 bases at V and 4 bases at J, with 19 bases in the middle. The CDR3 sequence is 15 residues long. CDR3 sequence reads: CASTLDAGRIYGYTF. The DNA for the CDR3 is TGTGCCAGTACATTGGATGCGGGACGGATCTATGGCTACACCTTC. Variable domain in full (rest from reference TRBV19 and TRBJ1-2): DGGITQSPKYLFRKEGQNVTLSCEQNLNHDAMYWYRQDPGQGLRLIYYSQIVNDFQKGDIAEGYSVSREKKESFPLTVTSAQKNPTAFYLCASTLDAGRIYGYTFGSGTRLTVV.

The chain recombines TRBV9 with TRBJ2-7, with TRBD2 identical over 9 bases. The V and J ends lost 4 bases and 3 bases, in that order; junction bases with no gene match: 11. This CDR3 is built from 16 residues. In germline, CDR1 is SGDLS, CDR2 YYNGEE. This chain's CDR3 is CASSSGASGVLYEQYF. CDR3 nucleotides: TGTGCCAGCAGCAGCGGGGCTAGCGGGGTCCTCTACGAGCAGTACTTC.

This sequence joins TRBV5-1 and TRBJ2-1; TRBD1 is a possible D gene (7 bases). From germline, CDR1 is SGHRS and CDR2 YFSETQ. This CDR3 has 12 amino acids. The V gene lost 8 bases and the J gene lost 9 bases, with 15 bases spanning the gap. The CDR3: CASHQGGPEQFF. The DNA of the CDR3 is TGCGCCAGTCACCAGGGGGGCCCTGAGCAGTTCTTC.